The sequence of this TCR beta chain was determined in a study of shared clonotypes between healthy human individuals. Study context: A donor's plate count was three for CD4 naive and three for CD4 memory; CD8 naive had two and CD8 memory one. Study-wide results and caveats: Larger estimated richness was generally seen in naive subsets than in memory subsets.

The sample holds one count of this clone. What it binds is not known. Generated by immunoSEQ multiplex PCR, the TCRdb table keeps only in-frame clones and is missing some. The data show about 2,500,000 clones, 85% to 95% seen once. Germline assignment: CDR1 WSHSY and CDR2 SAAADI. The CDR3 has 13 amino acids. V was clipped by 4 bases and J by 5 bases; unmatched bases: 2. The chain joins TRBV10-2 to TRBJ2-7, with 10 nucleotides matching TRBD1. Sample: naive CD4+ T cells sorted from blood. The subset is: CD45RA+ positively selected. The source of this sequence is a young man in good health. Written as DNA, the CDR3 is TGCGCCAGCAGTGGGGGGACAGGGGACGAGCAGTACTTC. It codes for CASSGGTGDEQYF.